The rows below give T cell receptor beta chains drawn from one sample of a study of T cells in Graves' hyperthyroidism and ophthalmopathy. TCRdb reprocessed the multiplex PCR reads via MiXCR and lists one record per CDR3 protein. Of some 350,000 distinct CDR3 sequences listed, less than 20% are singletons. Sequencing used blood. The receptors stem from a woman aged 18-35 years with Graves' hyperthyroidism that later progressed to Graves' ophthalmopathy. Both conserved end residues are part of each CDR3. The D gene is left open where the match is weak. Some rows mark clone size as missing; the rest say once, few, many or name a class of expanded clone.

clone size,D gene,J gene,V gene,CDR3 DNA,CDR3 protein
-,-,TRBJ2-1,TRBV4-3,TGCGCCAGCAGCCAAGGGCCTATAGCGGACCAGGGCGATGAGCAGTTCTTC,CASSQGPIADQGDEQFF
many,TRBD2,TRBJ2-1,TRBV12-3/TRBV12-4,TGTGCCAGCAGTTCATTGCGGGAGGGCCTTGAGCAGTTCTTC,CASSSLREGLEQFF
many,TRBD2,TRBJ2-1,TRBV28,TGTGCCAGCAGTTCCTCCCGAGCGGGAGGGCCGTACAATGAGCAGTTCTTC,CASSSSRAGGPYNEQFF
-,TRBD2,TRBJ2-1,TRBV19,TGTGCCAGTAGTGGAACTCTAGCGGGGGGGCAGTTCTTC,CASSGTLAGGQFF
many,-,TRBJ2-5,TRBV2,TGTGCCAGCAGTTTGATAGAAGAGACCCAGTACTTC,CASSLIEETQYF
few,TRBD2,TRBJ2-1,TRBV5-4,TGTGCCAGCAGTCGATGGGCCGGGACTAGCGGTAAAAATGAGCAGTTCTTC,CASSRWAGTSGKNEQFF
-,-,TRBJ1-1,TRBV4-1,TGCGCCAGCACCTTTCGAGTTGGACAGAGGAACACTGAAGCTTTCTTT,CASTFRVGQRNTEAFF
many,-,TRBJ1-2,TRBV11-2,TGTGCCAGCAAAGGGCAGGGGAGTCATGGCTACACCTTC,CASKGQGSHGYTF
many,-,TRBJ2-3,TRBV2,TGTGCCAGCAGTGACCCAGATACGCAGTATTTT,CASSDPDTQYF
many,-,TRBJ2-1,TRBV7-8,TGTGCCAGCAGCCCCCTACAGGGGTCGGACTACTACAATGAGCAGTTCTTC,CASSPLQGSDYYNEQFF
many,-,TRBJ2-5,TRBV20-1,TGCAGTGCTAGAGACGACAGGGACTCGTACCAAGAGACCCAGTACTTC,CSARDDRDSYQETQYF
many,-,TRBJ2-3,TRBV28,TGTGCCAGCAGTTTATGGTCCCGACTAGGTAGCACAGATACGCAGTATTTT,CASSLWSRLGSTDTQYF
-,TRBD2,TRBJ2-1,TRBV7-9,TGTGCCAGCAGCTTAGTAGCGGGAGGGCCCCACAATGAGCAGTTCTTC,CASSLVAGGPHNEQFF
-,-,TRBJ1-1,TRBV20-1,TGCAGTGCTAGACACCAGGCGAACACTGAAGCTTTCTTT,CSARHQANTEAFF
-,TRBD2,TRBJ2-2,TRBV19,TGTGCCAGTAGTCGAGCGGGAGGGCAGAACACCGGGGAGCTGTTTTTT,CASSRAGGQNTGELFF
-,-,TRBJ2-5,TRBV7-9,TGTGCCAGCAGCTTAAAAAACGACCCCCCGGAGACCCAGTACTTC,CASSLKNDPPETQYF